One T cell receptor beta chain is described in this entry. Under the authors' procedure: How many nucleated cells were present was estimated from reference gene primer amplification. Profiling relied on immunoSEQ multiplex PCR, and the TCRdb table lists in-frame clones only, not all of them. That table gives V, J and clone size, and the DNA gave D and trimming. There are a few hundred thousand clones in the sample; 89% occur only once, and about 3.9% lies in the top ten. The data originate from a study of blood T cell repertoires in COVID-19. Looking at the study overall: Sites across the United States, Italy and Spain contributed samples from acute and convalescent COVID-19. Sample material is recorded as cDNA or gDNA derived from T cells, B-cell-depleted T cells, or PBMCs.

The J segment lost 4 bases and the V segment lost 4 bases, leaving 9 bases of the junction unmatched. Germline CDR1 and CDR2: SGHVS and FQNEAQ. This CDR3 contains 16 residues. Input material: peripheral blood. This TCR came from a woman aged 60-75 years with COVID-19, enrolled during active disease. The rearrangement uses TRBV7-8 and TRBJ2-3; 9 bases line up with TRBD1. The CDR3 DNA reads TGTGCCAGCAGCTACTCCGGGACAGGGTATGCAGATACGCAGTATTTT. Protein: CASSYSGTGYADTQYF.